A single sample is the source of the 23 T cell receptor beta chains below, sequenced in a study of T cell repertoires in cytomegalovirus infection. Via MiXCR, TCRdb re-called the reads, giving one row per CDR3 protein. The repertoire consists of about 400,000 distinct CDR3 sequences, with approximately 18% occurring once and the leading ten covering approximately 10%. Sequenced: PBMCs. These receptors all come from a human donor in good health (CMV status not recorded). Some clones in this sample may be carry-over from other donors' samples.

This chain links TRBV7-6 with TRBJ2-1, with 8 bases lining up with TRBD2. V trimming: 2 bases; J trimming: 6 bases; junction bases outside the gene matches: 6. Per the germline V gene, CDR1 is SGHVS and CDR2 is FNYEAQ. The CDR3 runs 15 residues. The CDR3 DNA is TGTGCCAGCAGCTTACCGGGACTAGGCGTCAATGAGCAGTTCTTC. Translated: CASSLPGLGVNEQFF. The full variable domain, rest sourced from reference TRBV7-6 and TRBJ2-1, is GAGVSQSPRYKVTKRGQDVALRCDPISGHVSLYWYRQALGQGPEFLTYFNYEAQQDKSGLPNDRFSAERPEGSISTLTIQRTEQRDSAMYRCASSLPGLGVNEQFFGPGTRLTVL.

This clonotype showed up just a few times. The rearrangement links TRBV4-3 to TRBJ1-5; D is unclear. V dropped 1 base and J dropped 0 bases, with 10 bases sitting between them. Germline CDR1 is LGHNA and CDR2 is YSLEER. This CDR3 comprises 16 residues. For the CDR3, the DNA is TGCGCCAGCAGCCAAGTTTATGGGTATAGCAATCAGCCCCAGCATTTT. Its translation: CASSQVYGYSNQPQHF.

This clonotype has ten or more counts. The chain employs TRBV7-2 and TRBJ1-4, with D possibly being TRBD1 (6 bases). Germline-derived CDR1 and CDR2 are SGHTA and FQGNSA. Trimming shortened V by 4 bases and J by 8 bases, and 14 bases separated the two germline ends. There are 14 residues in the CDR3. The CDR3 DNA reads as TGTGCCAGCAGCTCCTGGACAGAAAGGGAAAAACTGTTTTTT. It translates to CASSSWTEREKLFF.

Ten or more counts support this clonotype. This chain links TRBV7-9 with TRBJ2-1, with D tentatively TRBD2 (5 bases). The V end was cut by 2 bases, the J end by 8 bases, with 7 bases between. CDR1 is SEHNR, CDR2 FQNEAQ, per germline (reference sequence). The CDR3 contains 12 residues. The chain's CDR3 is CASSLYGDEQFF. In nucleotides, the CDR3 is TGTGCCAGCAGCTTATACGGGGATGAGCAGTTCTTC.

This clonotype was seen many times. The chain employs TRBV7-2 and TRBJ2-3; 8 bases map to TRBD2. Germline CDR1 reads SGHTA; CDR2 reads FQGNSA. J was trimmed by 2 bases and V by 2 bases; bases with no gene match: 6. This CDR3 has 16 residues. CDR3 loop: CASSLMGLEVTDTQYF. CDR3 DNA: TGTGCCAGCAGCTTAATGGGACTAGAGGTCACAGATACGCAGTATTTT.

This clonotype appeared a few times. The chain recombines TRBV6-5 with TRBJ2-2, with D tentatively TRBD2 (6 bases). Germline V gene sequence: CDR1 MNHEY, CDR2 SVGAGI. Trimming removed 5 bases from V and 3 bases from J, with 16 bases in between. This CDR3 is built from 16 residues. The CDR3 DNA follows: TGTGCCAGCAGTCATACTCCGGGACTGTACACCGGGGAGCTGTTTTTT. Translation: CASSHTPGLYTGELFF.

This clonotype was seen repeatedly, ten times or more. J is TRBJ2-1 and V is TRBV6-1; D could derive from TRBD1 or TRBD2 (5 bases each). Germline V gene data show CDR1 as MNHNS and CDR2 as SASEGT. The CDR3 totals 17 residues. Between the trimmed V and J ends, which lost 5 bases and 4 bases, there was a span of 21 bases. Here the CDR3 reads CASSYALRDVGYNEQFF. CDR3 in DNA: TGTGCCAGCAGTTACGCACTTCGGGACGTTGGTTACAATGAGCAGTTCTTC.

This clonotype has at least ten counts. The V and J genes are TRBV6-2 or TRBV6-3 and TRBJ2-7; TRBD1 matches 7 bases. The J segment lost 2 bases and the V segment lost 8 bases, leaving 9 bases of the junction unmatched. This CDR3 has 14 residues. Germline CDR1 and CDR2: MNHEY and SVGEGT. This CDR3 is CASCGTVRPYEQYF. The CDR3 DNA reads TGTGCCAGCTGTGGGACAGTTAGACCCTACGAGCAGTACTTC.

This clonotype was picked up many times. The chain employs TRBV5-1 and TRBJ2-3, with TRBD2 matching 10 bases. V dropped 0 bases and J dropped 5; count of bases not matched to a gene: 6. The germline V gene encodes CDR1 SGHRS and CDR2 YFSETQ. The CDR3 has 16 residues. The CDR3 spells CASSLGQREGRDTQYF. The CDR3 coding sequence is TGCGCCAGCAGCTTGGGCCAGCGGGAGGGTAGAGATACGCAGTATTTT.

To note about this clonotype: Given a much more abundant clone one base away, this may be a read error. The CDR3 nucleotides are TGCAGTGCTAGAGATGGGACTAGCGGGAGGTACAATGAGCAGTACTTC. Translating it yields CSARDGTSGRYNEQYF. This sequence joins TRBV20-1 and TRBJ2-1; 15 nucleotides match TRBD2. The DNA end is a closer match to TRBJ2-7, so the J assignment may be wrong. The CDR3 totals 16 residues. Germline loops: CDR1 DFQATT, CDR2 SNEGSKA (reference sequence).

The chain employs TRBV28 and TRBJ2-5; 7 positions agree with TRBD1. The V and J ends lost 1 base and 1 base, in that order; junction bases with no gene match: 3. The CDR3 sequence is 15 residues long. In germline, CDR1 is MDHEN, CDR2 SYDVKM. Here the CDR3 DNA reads TGTGCCAGCAGTTTATCCGGGACAGCCCAAGAGACCCAGTACTTC. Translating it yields CASSLSGTAQETQYF.

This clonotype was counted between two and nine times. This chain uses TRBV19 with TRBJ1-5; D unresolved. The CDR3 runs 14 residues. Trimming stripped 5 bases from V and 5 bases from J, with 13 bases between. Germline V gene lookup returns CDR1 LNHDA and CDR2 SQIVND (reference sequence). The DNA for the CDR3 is TGTGCCAGTAGTGCTTCAATAAACCATCAGCCCCAGCATTTT. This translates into CASSASINHQPQHF.

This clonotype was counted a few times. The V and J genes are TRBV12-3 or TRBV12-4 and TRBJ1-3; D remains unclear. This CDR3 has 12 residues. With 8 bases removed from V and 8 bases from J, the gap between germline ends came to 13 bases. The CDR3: CASSPRGYTIYF. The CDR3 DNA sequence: TGTGCCAGCTCCCCGCGGGGTTACACCATATATTTT.

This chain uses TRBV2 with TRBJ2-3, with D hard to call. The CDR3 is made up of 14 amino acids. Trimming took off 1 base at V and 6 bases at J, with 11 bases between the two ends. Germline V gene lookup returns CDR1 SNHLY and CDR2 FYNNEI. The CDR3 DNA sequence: TGTGCCAGCAGTGAAGGCGCTTCCGGGGATACGCAGTATTTT. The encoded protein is CASSEGASGDTQYF.

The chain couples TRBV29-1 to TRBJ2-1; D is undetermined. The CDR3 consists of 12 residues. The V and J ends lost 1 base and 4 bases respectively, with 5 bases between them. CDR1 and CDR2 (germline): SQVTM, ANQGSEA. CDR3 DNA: TGCAGCGTTGAAGTGACGTACAATGAGCAGTTCTTC. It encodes CSVEVTYNEQFF.

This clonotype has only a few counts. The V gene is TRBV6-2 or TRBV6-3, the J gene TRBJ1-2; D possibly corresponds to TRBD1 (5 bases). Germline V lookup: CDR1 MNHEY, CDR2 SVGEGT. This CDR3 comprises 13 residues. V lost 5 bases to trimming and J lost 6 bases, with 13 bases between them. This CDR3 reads CASSTDSGHGYTF. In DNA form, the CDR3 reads TGTGCCAGCAGTACCGACAGCGGCCATGGCTACACCTTC.

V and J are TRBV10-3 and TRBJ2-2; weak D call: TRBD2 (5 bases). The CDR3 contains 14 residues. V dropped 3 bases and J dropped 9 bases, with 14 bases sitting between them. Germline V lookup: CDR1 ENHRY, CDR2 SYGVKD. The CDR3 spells CAISDPRAVRELFF. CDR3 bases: TGTGCCATCAGTGATCCGAGGGCAGTTCGGGAGCTGTTTTTT.

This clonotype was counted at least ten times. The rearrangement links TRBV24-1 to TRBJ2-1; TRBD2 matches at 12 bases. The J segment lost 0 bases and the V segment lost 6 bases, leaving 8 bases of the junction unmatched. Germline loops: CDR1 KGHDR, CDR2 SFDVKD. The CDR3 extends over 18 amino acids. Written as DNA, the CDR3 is TGTGCCACCAGTCCTCGGACTAGCGGGGCAAGCTCCTACAATGAGCAGTTCTTC. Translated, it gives CATSPRTSGASSYNEQFF.

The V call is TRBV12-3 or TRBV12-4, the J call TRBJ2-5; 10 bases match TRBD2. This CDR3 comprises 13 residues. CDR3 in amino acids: CASHPSGGSTQYF. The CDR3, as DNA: TGTGCGAGCCACCCTAGCGGGGGAAGTACCCAGTACTTC.

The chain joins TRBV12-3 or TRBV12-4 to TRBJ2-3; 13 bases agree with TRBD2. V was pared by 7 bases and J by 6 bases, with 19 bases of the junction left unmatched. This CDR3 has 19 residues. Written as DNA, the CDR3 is TGTGCCAGCACCCTGGATCTACCGGGACTAGCGGGGACCTTGGATACGCAGTATTTT. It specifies CASTLDLPGLAGTLDTQYF.

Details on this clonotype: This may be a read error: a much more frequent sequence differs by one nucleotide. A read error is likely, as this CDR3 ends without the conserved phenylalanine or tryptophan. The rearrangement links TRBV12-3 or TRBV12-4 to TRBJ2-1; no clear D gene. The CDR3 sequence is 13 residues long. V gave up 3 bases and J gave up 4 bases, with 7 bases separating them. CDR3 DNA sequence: TGTGCCAGCAGTTTCGGGCTTTACAATGAGCAGTTCTAC. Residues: CASSFGLYNEQFY.

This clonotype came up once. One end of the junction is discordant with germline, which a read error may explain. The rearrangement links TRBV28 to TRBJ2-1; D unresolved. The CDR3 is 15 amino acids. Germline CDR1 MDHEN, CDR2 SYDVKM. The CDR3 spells CASSLGGSSYKEQFF. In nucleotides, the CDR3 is TGTGCCAGCAGTTTAGGCGGTAGCTCCTACAAGGAGCAGTTCTTC.

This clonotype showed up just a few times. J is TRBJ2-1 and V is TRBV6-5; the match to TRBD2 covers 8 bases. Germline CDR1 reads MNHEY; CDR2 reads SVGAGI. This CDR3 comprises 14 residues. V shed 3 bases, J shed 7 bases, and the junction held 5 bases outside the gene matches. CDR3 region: CASSYRLAGNEQFF. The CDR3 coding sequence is TGTGCCAGCAGTTATCGGCTAGCGGGTAATGAGCAGTTCTTC.